This T cell receptor beta chain was retrieved from a study of response to subunit inactivated influenza vaccine. General study points: The study's authors posited that every seasonal influenza vaccination enlists few new T cells.

The CDR3 covers 18 residues. Germline CDR1 is LNHNV and CDR2 is YYDKDF (reference sequence). Trimming cost V 0 bases and J 5 bases; bases outside gene matches: 13. This clonotype has just a few counts. Antigen: not known. TCRdb reprocessed the RT-PCR reads with MiXCR, giving one entry per CDR3 protein. The table lists fewer than 600,000 distinct CDR3 sequences, roughly 7.9% of them singletons. The source was PBMCs from blood, collected roughly 24 months after vaccination. The origin of this receptor is a man in his fifties or sixties who received an inactivated influenza vaccine. This chain connects TRBV15 to TRBJ2-5, with 9 bases that match TRBD2. CDR3 sequence (DNA): TGTGCCACCAGCAGAGATCCTTCGGCTAGCGGGACAAGGGAGACCCAGTACTTC. Residues: CATSRDPSASGTRETQYF.